A single sample is the source of the 18 T cell receptor beta chains below, sequenced in a study of CD8 T cells in Susac syndrome. RNA amounts of about 0.5 to 1 ug underwent reverse transcription with random hexamers. TCRdb called the immunoSEQ multiplex PCR reads again in MiXCR, with one record for every CDR3 protein. Here the sample spans under 200,000 distinct CDR3 sequences, 95% to 96% being singletons. The sequencing input was CD4+ T cells from PBMCs. The receptors derive from a human donor with Susac syndrome.

In this sample, this clonotype turned up once. This chain joins TRBV4-2 and TRBJ2-2; D assignment may be TRBD1 or TRBD2 (5 bases each). Germline lookup yields CDR1 LGHNA and CDR2 YNFKEQ. The germline V and J ends were trimmed by 1 base and 2 bases, with 17 bases remaining between them. The CDR3 is 18 amino acids. This chain's CDR3 is CASSQVLSGTDNTGELFF. The CDR3 coding sequence is TGTGCCAGCAGCCAAGTCCTATCAGGGACGGACAACACCGGGGAGCTGTTTTTT.

The J gene is TRBJ2-4, the V gene TRBV5-4; D is unresolved. The CDR3 runs 12 residues. Per germline, CDR1 SGHNT and CDR2 YYREEE (reference sequence). V was shortened by 0 bases and J by 6 bases, with 4 bases between the two germline ends. The CDR3 spells CASSLGRNIQYF. CDR3 in DNA: TGTGCCAGCAGCTTGGGCCGAAACATTCAGTACTTC.

The chain is built from TRBV20-1 and TRBJ2-6; a possible D gene is TRBD1 (5 bases). The length of the CDR3 is 15 residues. CDR1 DFQATT and CDR2 SNEGSKA come from the germline V gene (reference sequence). The V end lost 1 base, the J end lost 2 bases, and 9 bases lay between the germline ends. The CDR3 sequence is CSARGVGAGANVLTF. The CDR3, as DNA: TGCAGTGCTAGAGGAGTAGGGGCTGGGGCCAACGTCCTGACTTTC.

The chain carries TRBV7-9 and TRBJ2-5, with a possible D match to TRBD1 (5 bases). This CDR3 region has 15 residues. The ends were cut back, 5 bases at V and 1 base at J, with 14 bases in the middle. Looked up from germline, CDR1 is SEHNR and CDR2 is FQNEAQ (reference sequence). DNA of the CDR3: TGTGCCAGCAGCACAGGCGTGGCGGTCCAAGAGACCCAGTACTTC. This gives the protein CASSTGVAVQETQYF.

The genes are TRBV7-2 and TRBJ2-3; 9 positions match TRBD2. The germline CDR1 and CDR2 sequences are SGHTA and FQGNSA. The CDR3 extends over 16 amino acids. In DNA form, the CDR3 reads TGTGTCACGGCCGGAGCGGGAGGTGGTAGCACAGATACGCAGTATTTT. Residues: CVTAGAGGGSTDTQYF.

The V gene is TRBV3-1, the J gene TRBJ2-5; D is unresolved. The V end was cut by 0 bases, the J end by 2 bases, with 16 bases between. Per germline, CDR1 LGHDT and CDR2 YNNKEL (reference sequence). CDR3 length equals 17 residues. This CDR3 is CASSQDLWGSGQETQYF. Here the CDR3 DNA reads TGTGCCAGCAGCCAAGATCTTTGGGGATCGGGTCAAGAGACCCAGTACTTC.

The chain joins TRBV5-1 to TRBJ2-1; perhaps TRBD1 as D (5 bases). The CDR3 contains 13 residues. Germline V gene lookup returns CDR1 SGHRS and CDR2 YFSETQ. Between the trimmed V and J ends, which lost 8 bases and 4 bases, there was a span of 13 bases. CDR3 sequence: CASMGQSYNEQFF. CDR3 bases: TGCGCCAGTATGGGGCAGAGTTACAATGAGCAGTTCTTC.

This chain joins TRBV29-1 and TRBJ1-1, with D uncertain. This CDR3 region has 12 residues. Trimming left V 3 bases short and J 3 bases short, with 8 bases between. Germline assignment: CDR1 SQVTM and CDR2 ANQGSEA. The CDR3 loop is CSVDPSYTEAFF. The CDR3 DNA reads as TGCAGCGTTGACCCATCGTACACTGAAGCTTTCTTT.

The chain recombines TRBV20-1 with TRBJ2-5; the D is unclear. This CDR3 contains 13 residues. From germline, CDR1 is DFQATT and CDR2 SNEGSKA (reference sequence). V lost 4 bases and J lost 3, with 12 bases in between. CDR3 sequence reads: CSANDGPEETQYF. Written as DNA, the CDR3 is TGCAGTGCTAACGATGGCCCAGAAGAGACCCAGTACTTC.

The chain links TRBV28 to TRBJ2-7; D remains ambiguous. V shed 5 bases and J shed 6 bases, with 14 bases lying between them. Germline CDR1 MDHEN, CDR2 SYDVKM. The CDR3 length is 13 residues. DNA for the CDR3: TGTGCCAGCAGTAAAGGTCGTCCTACCGAGCAGTACTTC. This translates into CASSKGRPTEQYF.

This sequence joins TRBV5-1 and TRBJ2-2; no clear D gene. The germline V gene encodes CDR1 SGHRS and CDR2 YFSETQ. Deletions cut 5 bases from V and 8 bases from J, with 16 bases between. The CDR3 spans 14 residues. The CDR3 DNA is TGCGCCAGCAGTCCAGACCTCCTCGCGGGGGAGCTGTTTTTT. Its protein is CASSPDLLAGELFF.

The chain carries TRBV18 and TRBJ1-1, with a weak D call TRBD1 (5 bases). V lost 4 bases and J 7 bases, leaving 13 bases between the germline ends. The CDR3 is 13 amino acids. Germline-derived CDR1 and CDR2 are KGHSH and LQKENI. This CDR3 reads CASSRGTGNEAFF. DNA for the CDR3: TGTGCCAGCTCACGGGGGACTGGTAATGAAGCTTTCTTT.

The chain couples TRBV27 to TRBJ2-6; D is ambiguous. CDR1 and CDR2 (germline): MNHEY, SMNVEV (reference sequence). Trimming stripped 6 bases from V and 2 bases from J, with 11 bases between. This CDR3 is built from 15 residues. As DNA, the CDR3 is TGTGCCAGCAGCCCAATATGGACTGGGGCCAACGTCCTGACTTTC. As protein: CASSPIWTGANVLTF.

This clonotype was seen only once. The chain links TRBV29-1 to TRBJ1-4; TRBD1 agrees at 9 bases. Germline CDR1 is SQVTM and CDR2 is ANQGSEA. Trimming cost V 3 bases and J 7 bases; bases outside gene matches: 3. CDR3 length: 13 amino acids. The DNA for the CDR3 is TGCAGCGTTGAGGGACAGGGAGGTGAAAAACTGTTTTTT. Protein sequence: CSVEGQGGEKLFF.

The rearrangement joins TRBV27 to TRBJ2-1, with D possibly matching TRBD1 (6 bases). The CDR3 runs to 16 residues. Germline V gene sequence: CDR1 MNHEY, CDR2 SMNVEV (reference sequence). With 5 bases removed from V and 5 bases from J, the gap between germline ends came to 19 bases. CDR3 sequence (DNA): TGTGCCAGCAGTCCGACCCATCGGACAGCCAACAATGAGCAGTTCTTC. Protein sequence: CASSPTHRTANNEQFF.

The V call is TRBV28, the J call TRBJ2-7, with no clear D. Trimming took off 7 bases at V and 3 bases at J, with 13 bases between the two ends. The CDR3 has 13 residues. Per germline, CDR1 MDHEN and CDR2 SYDVKM. The CDR3 DNA sequence: TGTGCCAGCACTCCATCCCCCTTCTACGAGCAGTACTTC. Protein sequence: CASTPSPFYEQYF.

The V call is TRBV12-3 or TRBV12-4, the J call TRBJ1-5; the match to TRBD1 covers 7 bases. This CDR3 is built from 15 residues. V was pared by 4 bases and J by 0 bases, with 3 bases of the junction left unmatched. The CDR3 bases are TGTGCCAGCAGTTGGGGGACAGATAGCAATCAGCCCCAGCATTTT. It encodes CASSWGTDSNQPQHF.

V is TRBV28 and J is TRBJ1-5; D gene unclear. CDR1 is MDHEN, CDR2 SYDVKM, per germline. Trimming took off 3 bases at V and 4 bases at J, with 7 bases between the two ends. This CDR3 spans 13 amino acids. CDR3 nucleotides: TGTGCCAGCAGTTTTCCCCAGAATCAGCCCCAGCATTTT. This codes for CASSFPQNQPQHF.